The T cell receptor (beta chain) under discussion was sequenced for a study of blood T cell repertoires in COVID-19. Original analysis: For nucleated cells, counts were estimated from reference gene primer amplification. The protocol was immunoSEQ multiplex PCR, while the TCRdb copy is restricted to in-frame clones and leaves out a portion. From that table come the V and J calls and clone size; the DNA was used to work out D and trimming. The repertoire has some 320,000 clones, just under 90% of them found once; the top ten carry roughly 2.9%. CDR1 and CDR2 from the germline V gene are SGHTA and FQGNSA. The trim removed 5 bases at V and 2 bases at J, leaving 7 bases unmatched. The CDR3 runs 16 residues.

Sequencing input: PBMCs or T cells enriched from blood (not recorded which). The origin of this receptor is a woman in her forties or fifties who had been exposed to COVID-19. V gene TRBV7-2 combines with J gene TRBJ2-5; the match to TRBD2 covers 11 bases. The CDR3 sequence: CASSLSASGGQETQYF. CDR3 coding DNA: TGTGCCAGCAGCCTATCGGCTAGCGGGGGGCAAGAGACCCAGTACTTC.